Sequencing of this T cell receptor (beta chain) was carried out in a study of STAT5B mutations in CD4+ large granular lymphocyte leukemia. Assay used: immunoSEQ multiplex PCR; TCRdb lists only in-frame clones, some missing. The sample contains under 30,000 clones, 65% to 80% of which appear only once. Study-wide findings and caveats: TRBV06-family usage was enriched in top patient clones (8/27) versus controls (2/35).

CDR1 and CDR2 (germline): LNHDA, SQIVND (reference sequence). Between the trimmed V and J ends, which lost 4 bases and 0 bases, there was a span of 9 bases. The CDR3 consists of 14 residues. Buffy coats from healthy blood donors served as controls. To note about this clone: The antigen remains unidentified.

The chain recombines TRBV19 with TRBJ1-1; D is unclear. Sample: CD4+ T cells from blood buffy coats. The clonotype originates from a human donor in good health. CDR3 nucleotide sequence: TGTGCCAGTAGTAAATTGGGGATGAACACTGAAGCTTTCTTT. Translating gives CASSKLGMNTEAFF.